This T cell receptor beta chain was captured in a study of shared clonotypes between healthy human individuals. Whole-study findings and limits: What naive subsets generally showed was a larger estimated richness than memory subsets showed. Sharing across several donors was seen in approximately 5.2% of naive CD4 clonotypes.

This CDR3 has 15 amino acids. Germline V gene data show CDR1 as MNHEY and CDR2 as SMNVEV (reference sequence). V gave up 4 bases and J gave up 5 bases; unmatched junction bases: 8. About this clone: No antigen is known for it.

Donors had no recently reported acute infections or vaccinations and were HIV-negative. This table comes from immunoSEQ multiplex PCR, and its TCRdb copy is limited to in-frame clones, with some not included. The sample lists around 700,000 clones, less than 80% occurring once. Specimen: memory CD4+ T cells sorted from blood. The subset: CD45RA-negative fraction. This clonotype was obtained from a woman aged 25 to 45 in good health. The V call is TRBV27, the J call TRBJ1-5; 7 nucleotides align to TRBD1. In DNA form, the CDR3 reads TGTGCCAGCAGTTCCCGACAGGGTGCCTATCAGCCCCAGCATTTT. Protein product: CASSSRQGAYQPQHF.